The present T cell receptor (beta chain) was sequenced within a study of cytomegalovirus exposure and HLA in healthy donors. TCRdb's copy holds only in-frame clones and misses some; the assay was immunoSEQ multiplex PCR. This table has some 140,000 clones, approximately 82% appearing once. The V gene's germline CDR1 is SNHLY and CDR2 FYNNEI. The CDR3 contains 13 residues. V was clipped by 5 bases and J by 5 bases, with 10 bases between them. This sequence originates from a man aged 25-45 years in good health and CMV-seropositive. This chain links TRBV2 with TRBJ1-5; perhaps TRBD1 as D (5 bases). What was sequenced was PBMCs. This CDR3 is CASSTGIDQPQHF. Written as DNA, the CDR3 is TGTGCCAGCAGTACAGGAATAGATCAGCCCCAGCATTTT.